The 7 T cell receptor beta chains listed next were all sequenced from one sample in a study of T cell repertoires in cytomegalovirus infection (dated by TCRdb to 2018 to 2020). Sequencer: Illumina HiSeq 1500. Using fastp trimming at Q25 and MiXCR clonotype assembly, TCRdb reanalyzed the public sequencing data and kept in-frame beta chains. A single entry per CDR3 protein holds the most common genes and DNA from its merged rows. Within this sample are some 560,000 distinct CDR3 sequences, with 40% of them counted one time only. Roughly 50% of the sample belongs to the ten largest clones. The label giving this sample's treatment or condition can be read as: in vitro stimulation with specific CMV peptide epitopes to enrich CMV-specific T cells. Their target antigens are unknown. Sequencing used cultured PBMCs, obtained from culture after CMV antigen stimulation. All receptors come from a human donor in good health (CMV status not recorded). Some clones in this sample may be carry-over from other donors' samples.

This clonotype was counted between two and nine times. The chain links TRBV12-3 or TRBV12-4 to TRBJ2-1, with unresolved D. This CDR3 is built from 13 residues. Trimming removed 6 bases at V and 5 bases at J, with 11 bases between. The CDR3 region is CASSPGVDNEQFF. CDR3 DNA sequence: TGTGCCAGCAGCCCCGGAGTCGACAATGAGCAGTTCTTC.

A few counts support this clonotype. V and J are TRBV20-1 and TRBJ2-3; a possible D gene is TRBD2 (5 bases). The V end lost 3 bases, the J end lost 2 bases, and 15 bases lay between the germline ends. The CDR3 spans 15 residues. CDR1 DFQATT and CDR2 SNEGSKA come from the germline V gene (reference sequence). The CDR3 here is CSARSRDGFTDTQYF. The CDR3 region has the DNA TGCAGTGCTAGGAGCCGGGATGGGTTCACAGATACGCAGTATTTT.

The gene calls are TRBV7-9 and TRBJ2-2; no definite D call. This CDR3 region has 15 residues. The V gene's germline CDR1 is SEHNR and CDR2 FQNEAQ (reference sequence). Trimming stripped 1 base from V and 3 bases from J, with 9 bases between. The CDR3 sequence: CASSLVGFDTGELFF. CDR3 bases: TGTGCCAGCAGCTTAGTAGGGTTCGACACCGGGGAGCTGTTTTTT.

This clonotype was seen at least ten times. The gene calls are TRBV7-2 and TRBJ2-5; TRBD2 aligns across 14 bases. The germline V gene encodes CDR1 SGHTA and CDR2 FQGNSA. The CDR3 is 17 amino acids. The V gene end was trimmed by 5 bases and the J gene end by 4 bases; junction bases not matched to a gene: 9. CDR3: CASSTTGLAGDLETQYF. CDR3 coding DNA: TGTGCCAGCAGCACCACGGGACTAGCGGGAGACCTAGAGACCCAGTACTTC.

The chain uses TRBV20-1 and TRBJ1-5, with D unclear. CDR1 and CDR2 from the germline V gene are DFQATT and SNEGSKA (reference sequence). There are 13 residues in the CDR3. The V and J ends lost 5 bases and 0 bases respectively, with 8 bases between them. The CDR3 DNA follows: TGCAGTGCTCTAGGCGGTAGCAATCAGCCCCAGCATTTT. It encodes CSALGGSNQPQHF.

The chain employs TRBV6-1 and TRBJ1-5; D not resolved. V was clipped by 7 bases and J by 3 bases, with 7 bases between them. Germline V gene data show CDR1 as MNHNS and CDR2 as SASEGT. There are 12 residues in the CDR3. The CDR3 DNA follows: TGTGCCAGCATCGGGGTCAATCAGCCCCAGCATTTT. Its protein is CASIGVNQPQHF.

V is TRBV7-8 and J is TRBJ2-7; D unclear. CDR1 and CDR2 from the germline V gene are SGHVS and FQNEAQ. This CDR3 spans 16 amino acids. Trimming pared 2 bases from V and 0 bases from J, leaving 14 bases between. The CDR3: CASSLFGFQSSYEQYF. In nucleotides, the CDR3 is TGTGCCAGCAGCTTATTCGGCTTCCAGAGCTCCTACGAGCAGTACTTC. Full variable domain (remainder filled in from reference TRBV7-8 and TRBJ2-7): GAGVSQSPRYKVAKRGQDVALRCDPISGHVSLFWYQQALGQGPEFLTYFQNEAQLDKSGLPSDRFFAERPEGSVSTLKIQRTQQEDSAVYLCASSLFGFQSSYEQYFGPGTRLTVT.